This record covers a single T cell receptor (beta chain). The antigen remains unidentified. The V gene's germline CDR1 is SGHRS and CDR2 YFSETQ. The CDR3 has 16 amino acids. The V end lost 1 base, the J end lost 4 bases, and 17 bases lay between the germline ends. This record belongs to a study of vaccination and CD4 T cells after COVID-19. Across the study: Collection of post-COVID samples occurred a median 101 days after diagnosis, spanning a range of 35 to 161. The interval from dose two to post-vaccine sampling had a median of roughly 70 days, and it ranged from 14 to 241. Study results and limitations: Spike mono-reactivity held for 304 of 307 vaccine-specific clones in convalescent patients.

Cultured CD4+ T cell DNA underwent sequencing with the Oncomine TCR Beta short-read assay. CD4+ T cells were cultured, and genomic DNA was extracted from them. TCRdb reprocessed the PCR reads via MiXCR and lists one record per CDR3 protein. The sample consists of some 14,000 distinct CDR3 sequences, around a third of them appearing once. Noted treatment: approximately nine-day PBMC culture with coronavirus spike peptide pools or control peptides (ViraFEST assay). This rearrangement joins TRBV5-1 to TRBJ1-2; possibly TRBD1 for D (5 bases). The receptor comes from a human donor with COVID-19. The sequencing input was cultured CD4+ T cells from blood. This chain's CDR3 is CASSLYSRGSGYGYTF. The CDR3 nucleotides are TGCGCCAGCAGCTTGTACTCTAGGGGCTCTGGCTATGGCTACACCTTC.